This T cell receptor (beta chain) was sequenced during a study of T cell responses to AZD1222 COVID-19 vaccine. Notes on the study in general: After two AZD1222 doses, spike-specific TCR breadth and depth rose versus day 0.

On this clone: Antigen: not known.

Clones were read by immunoSEQ multiplex PCR, and TCRdb kept only the in-frame ones, dropping some. The repertoire holds around 100,000 clones, with about 88% as singletons. The clonotype originates from an adult in good health. Sequenced material: peripheral blood, taken on day 0 of AZD1222 vaccination.

This CDR3 is CASSEDRDYNSPLHF. CDR3 nucleotides: TGTGCCAGCAGTGAGGACAGGGACTATAATTCACCCCTCCACTTT. V gene TRBV6-1 combines with J gene TRBJ1-6; 8 bases are shared with TRBD1. The germline CDR1 and CDR2 sequences are MNHNS and SASEGT. J lost 3 bases, V lost 3 bases, and 1 base had no gene match. The length of the CDR3 is 15 residues.